This passage covers 10 T cell receptor beta chains from one sample sequenced in a study of blood T cell repertoires in COVID-19 (dated by TCRdb to 2018 to 2020). The library was produced with the immunoSEQ multiplex PCR assay. TCRdb stores this immuneACCESS table with in-frame sequences only. Part of the clones is absent; in the studies checked, under half of the shortfall reflects unresolved V genes, and no reason is known for the rest. The sample table lists approximately 76,000 clones, under 95% of them with a count of one. Around 8% of the sample is taken by the ten largest. Material: peripheral blood. The receptors here all came from a human donor in a cohort sampled during active COVID-19.

This clone has just a few counts. The genes are TRBV19 and TRBJ1-2; D unclear. The CDR3 spans 12 residues. Germline V lookup: CDR1 LNHDA, CDR2 SQIVND (reference sequence). V was shortened by 5 bases and J by 5 bases, with 9 bases between the two germline ends. CDR3 loop: CASSVSRYGYTF. The CDR3 coding sequence is TGTGCCAGTAGTGTCAGCAGGTATGGCTACACCTTC.

This clone has only one observation. The chain links TRBV27 to TRBJ1-1; TRBD1 is a possible D gene (6 bases). CDR1 and CDR2 from the germline V gene are MNHEY and SMNVEV (reference sequence). Between the trimmed V and J ends, which lost 4 bases and 8 bases, there was a span of 8 bases. The CDR3 spans 11 residues. CDR3: CASSSGQEAFF. For the CDR3, the DNA is TGTGCCAGCAGTTCCGGACAGGAAGCTTTCTTT.

CDR3 protein: CATSDTSSGGRCEQYF. The DNA of the CDR3 is TGTGCCACCAGTGACACATCTAGCGGGGGGAGGTGCGAGCAGTACTTC. V usage is TRBV24-1 and J usage is TRBJ2-7; 11 bases are a match to TRBD2. V was clipped by 4 bases and J by 6 bases; unmatched bases: 10. CDR1 is KGHDR, CDR2 SFDVKD, per germline. This CDR3 has 16 residues.

This chain connects TRBV27 to TRBJ1-2, with a tentative D call TRBD1 (5 bases). The CDR3 contains 14 residues. Germline V gene data show CDR1 as MNHEY and CDR2 as SMNVEV (reference sequence). Trimming pared 10 bases from V and 2 bases from J, leaving 17 bases between. The CDR3 bases are TGTGCCACCATGGGGGAGGGATTAAACTATGGCTACACCTTC. This sequence encodes CATMGEGLNYGYTF.

The chain combines TRBV29-1 with TRBJ2-7; 12 nucleotides match TRBD1. Germline-derived CDR1 and CDR2 are SQVTM and ANQGSEA. Trimming cost V 6 bases and J 3 bases; bases outside gene matches: 6. CDR3 length: 14 residues. For the CDR3, the DNA is TGCAGCGTGACCGGGACAGGGGGCTTCTACGAGCAGTACTTC. Translating it yields CSVTGTGGFYEQYF.

This sequence joins TRBV4-2 and TRBJ1-4; 7 positions agree with TRBD1. The CDR3 totals 18 residues. V trimming: 2 bases; J trimming: 6 bases; junction bases outside the gene matches: 15. Germline CDR1 and CDR2: LGHNA and YNFKEQ. The CDR3 nucleotides read TGTGCCAGCAGCCAACATGTCTTACAGGGGTATAAAGATGAAAAACTGTTTTTT. This codes for CASSQHVLQGYKDEKLFF.

The chain is built from TRBV4-2 and TRBJ1-1; the match to TRBD1 covers 8 bases. Germline V gene lookup returns CDR1 LGHNA and CDR2 YNFKEQ. The CDR3 loop spans 21 amino acids. V shed 1 base and J 4 bases; nucleotides not matched to a gene: 23. The CDR3 spells CASSQGLRRGHPPKSPTEAFF. The DNA for the CDR3 is TGTGCCAGCAGCCAAGGGTTACGCAGGGGGCATCCCCCCAAAAGTCCCACTGAAGCTTTCTTT.

V gene TRBV7-3 combines with J gene TRBJ2-7; 7 bases fit TRBD1. CDR1 SGHTA and CDR2 FQGTGA come from the germline V gene. The CDR3 totals 15 residues. Trimming cost V 5 bases and J 0 bases; bases outside gene matches: 7. The CDR3 DNA reads TGTGCCAGCAGCCCGACAGGGTTATCCTCCTACGAGCAGTACTTC. Its protein is CASSPTGLSSYEQYF.

The sample holds a few counts of this clone. V usage is TRBV24-1 and J usage is TRBJ2-2, with 7 bases lining up with TRBD1. CDR1 is KGHDR, CDR2 SFDVKD, per germline. Unmatched junction bases numbered 0, after V lost 3 bases and J lost 3 bases. The CDR3 has 14 residues. CDR3 residues: CATSDDRDTGELFF. In nucleotides, the CDR3 is TGTGCCACCAGTGATGACAGGGACACCGGGGAGCTGTTTTTT.

This chain joins TRBV6-1 and TRBJ2-7, with no clear D. Germline V gives CDR1 MNHNS, CDR2 SASEGT. The CDR3 runs 15 residues. V was clipped by 2 bases and J by 1 base, with 12 bases between them. The CDR3 DNA sequence: TGTGCCAGCAGTGAATCCGCCAGCAGGTCCTACGAGCAGTACTTC. This gives the protein CASSESASRSYEQYF.